This paragraph reports one T cell receptor beta chain. Other DNA sequences of this sample code for an identical CDR3. Autoimmune disease history or systemic immunosuppression was exclusionary. Assay used: immunoSEQ multiplex PCR; TCRdb lists only in-frame clones, some missing. Found here are about 19,000 clones, more than 80% of them singletons; the top ten hold roughly 55%. These data are taken from a study of OX40 agonist ivuxolimab in advanced cancers. The overall study: People in dose escalation had one of these cancers: hepatocellular carcinoma, melanoma, renal cell or head and neck cancer. With a range of roughly 20 to 80, age averaged about 59 years, and roughly 80% were male.

The CDR3 spans 13 residues. The V end lost 0 bases, the J end lost 4 bases, and 4 bases lay between the germline ends. Germline-derived CDR1 and CDR2 are SGHRS and YFSETQ. Sequenced here: CD4+ or CD8+ T cells sorted from blood, sampled in a trial of the OX40 agonist ivuxolimab. The clonotype comes from an adult with an advanced solid tumor such as melanoma, head and neck, liver or kidney cancer. This chain joins TRBV5-1 and TRBJ2-2; D unresolved. DNA for the CDR3: TGCGCCAGCAGCTTGGGTGGCACCGGGGAGCTGTTTTTT. Translating it yields CASSLGGTGELFF. Together with reference TRBV5-1 and TRBJ2-2, the CDR3 gives the full variable domain: KAGVTQTPRYLIKTRGQQVTLSCSPISGHRSVSWYQQTPGQGLQFLFEYFSETQRNKGNFPGRFSGRQFSNSRSEMNVSTLELGDSALYLCASSLGGTGELFFGEGSRLTVL.